The clone carrying this T cell receptor (beta chain) was counted once. As yet, its antigen is unknown. The data were obtained in a study of graft-versus-host responses after intestinal transplantation. Across the study: The transplants performed in recipients were multivisceral, liver-intestinal, or isolated intestinal.

V was pared by 6 bases and J by 3 bases, with 2 bases of the junction left unmatched. The CDR3 totals 12 residues. CDR1 is MNHNS and CDR2 is SASEGT in the germline V gene. Sequenced by immunoSEQ multiplex PCR; TCRdb stores in-frame clones only, minus some. Found here are over 65,000 clones, 85% to 95% of them singletons; the top ten hold about 8%. The material was unstimulated CD8+ T cells sorted from spleen or lymph node cells, obtained before transplant. V usage is TRBV6-1 and J usage is TRBJ2-7; 7 nucleotides align to TRBD1. This receptor was obtained from a human donor who was the organ donor for an intestinal transplant. The CDR3 spells CASSGDSYEQYF. The CDR3 DNA follows: TGTGCCAGCAGCGGGGACAGCTACGAGCAGTACTTC.